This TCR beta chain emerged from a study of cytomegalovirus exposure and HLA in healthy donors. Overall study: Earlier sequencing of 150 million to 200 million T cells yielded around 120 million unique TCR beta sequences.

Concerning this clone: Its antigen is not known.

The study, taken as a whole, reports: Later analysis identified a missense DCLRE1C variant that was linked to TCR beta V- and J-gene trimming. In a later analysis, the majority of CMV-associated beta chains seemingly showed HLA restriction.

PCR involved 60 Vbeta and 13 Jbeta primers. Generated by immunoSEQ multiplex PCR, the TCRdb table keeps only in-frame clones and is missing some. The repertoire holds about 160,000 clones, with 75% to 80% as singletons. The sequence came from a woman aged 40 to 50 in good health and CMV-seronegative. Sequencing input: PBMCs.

CDR3 bases: TGTGCCAGCTCACAAGCCCGACAAGAGACCCAGTACTTC. This translates into CASSQARQETQYF. The chain uses TRBV18 and TRBJ2-5; D uncertain. The CDR3 is made up of 13 amino acids. CDR1 is KGHSH and CDR2 is LQKENI in the germline V gene. Trimming left V 4 bases short and J 2 bases short, with 8 bases between.